A single sample is the source of the 20 T cell receptor beta chains below, sequenced in a study of cytomegalovirus exposure and HLA in healthy donors. Both 60 Vbeta primers and 13 Jbeta primers went into the PCR. The data were produced by immunoSEQ multiplex PCR, yet TCRdb's version contains in-frame clones alone and is incomplete. The sample contains about 110,000 clones, about 81% of which appear only once. The material sequenced was PBMCs. The receptors here all came from a man younger than 40 in good health and CMV-seropositive.

V is TRBV7-9 and J is TRBJ1-5; 7 bases map to TRBD1. J was trimmed by 7 bases and V by 5 bases; bases with no gene match: 8. The germline V gene has CDR1 SEHNR and CDR2 FQNEAQ (reference sequence). The CDR3 has 14 residues. The CDR3 DNA follows: TGTGCCAGCAGCCTGGGACAGTCGACGCAGCCCCAGCATTTT. Protein product: CASSLGQSTQPQHF.

The V call is TRBV10-3, the J call TRBJ1-2; D not resolved. Trimming cost V 5 bases and J 1 base, with 5 bases left between them. Germline CDR1 is ENHRY and CDR2 is SYGVKD. The CDR3 is 12 amino acids. The DNA of the CDR3 is TGTGCCATCAGTCCAAATAACTATGGCTACACCTTC. It translates to CAISPNNYGYTF.

The chain combines TRBV5-4 with TRBJ2-5, with D hard to call. The CDR3 spans 13 residues. Germline CDR1 SGHNT, CDR2 YYREEE (reference sequence). V was pared by 1 base and J by 5 bases, with 9 bases between. CDR3 in DNA: TGTGCCAGCAGCTTGTGGCTAGGTGAGACCCAGTACTTC. It encodes CASSLWLGETQYF.

This chain uses TRBV29-1 with TRBJ2-5; D gene ambiguous. CDR3 length: 11 amino acids. Trimming pared 4 bases from V and 2 bases from J, leaving 5 bases between. Looked up from germline, CDR1 is SQVTM and CDR2 is ANQGSEA. DNA of the CDR3: TGCAGCGTTGTCCCGCAAGAGACCCAGTACTTC. Protein sequence: CSVVPQETQYF.

The V gene is TRBV15, the J gene TRBJ2-3, with D tentatively TRBD2 (6 bases). Germline V gene data show CDR1 as LNHNV and CDR2 as YYDKDF (reference sequence). The V end lost 0 bases, the J end lost 0 bases, and 13 bases lay between the germline ends. CDR3 length: 17 residues. CDR3: CATSRDKELASTDTQYF. DNA of the CDR3: TGTGCCACCAGCAGAGATAAAGAACTAGCTAGCACAGATACGCAGTATTTT.

The chain carries TRBV25-1 and TRBJ2-1, with D tentatively TRBD1 (7 bases). This CDR3 region has 14 residues. The germline V gene has CDR1 MGHDK and CDR2 SYGVNS. Trimming left V 10 bases short and J 4 bases short, with 17 bases between. The CDR3 here is CATSQGRGYNEQFF. The CDR3 nucleotides are TGTGCCACCTCACAGGGGCGGGGATACAATGAGCAGTTCTTC.

This clone was seen a handful of times. V usage is TRBV6-1 and J usage is TRBJ1-2; 7 nucleotides line up with TRBD1. Germline V CDR1 and CDR2: MNHNS, SASEGT. V shed 6 bases, J shed 2 bases, and the junction held 3 bases outside the gene matches. The CDR3 totals 13 residues. The CDR3 region is CASRTGMNYGYTF. CDR3 in DNA: TGTGCCAGCAGGACAGGGATGAACTATGGCTACACCTTC.

This clone was observed a few times. CDR3 sequence reads: CASSAPQGQDLNQPQHF. The CDR3 nucleotides are TGTGCCAGCAGCGCCCCGCAGGGACAGGACCTCAATCAGCCCCAGCATTTT. The V gene is TRBV7-9, the J gene TRBJ1-5; 8 positions match TRBD1. Trimming at V came to 5 bases and at J to 3 bases, leaving 12 bases not matched to a gene. This CDR3 is built from 17 residues. The germline V gene has CDR1 SEHNR and CDR2 FQNEAQ (reference sequence).

The rearrangement uses TRBV5-6 and TRBJ1-1; D might be TRBD1 (5 bases). The CDR3 is made up of 13 amino acids. Trimming took 0 bases from V and 11 from J, leaving 14 bases between them. In germline, CDR1 is SGHDT, CDR2 YYEEEE. CDR3 DNA sequence: TGTGCCAGCAGCTTGGAAAGGGGTTATAGCGCTTTCTTT. This encodes CASSLERGYSAFF.

The J gene is TRBJ1-6, the V gene TRBV5-5; D is perhaps TRBD1 (5 bases). From germline, CDR1 is SGHKS and CDR2 YYEKEE (reference sequence). V lost 0 bases and J lost 5, with 12 bases in between. The length of the CDR3 is 16 residues. CDR3 loop: CASSLVWGRNNSPLHF. CDR3 DNA sequence: TGTGCCAGCAGCTTGGTTTGGGGGAGGAATAATTCACCCCTCCACTTT.

The rearrangement joins TRBV7-2 to TRBJ1-5; the match to TRBD1 covers 8 bases. Germline trimming cut 3 bases from V and 0 bases from J; bases unmatched to any gene: 4. The CDR3 is 16 amino acids. Germline CDR1 reads SGHTA; CDR2 reads FQGNSA. The CDR3 nucleotides are TGTGCCAGCAGCTTCCAGGGGGCAGCTAGCAATCAGCCCCAGCATTTT. Protein sequence: CASSFQGAASNQPQHF.

Only a few counts were recorded for this clone. The chain joins TRBV11-3 to TRBJ2-7; D is ambiguous. Germline CDR1 is SGHNT and CDR2 is YENEEA. Trimming removed 3 bases from V and 4 bases from J, with 4 bases in between. There are 11 residues in the CDR3. Written as DNA, the CDR3 is TGTGCCAGCAGCTTTTATTACGAGCAGTACTTC. Protein product: CASSFYYEQYF.

The chain couples TRBV5-1 to TRBJ1-2; 8 bases map to TRBD1. The CDR3 is made up of 13 amino acids. V was clipped by 3 bases and J by 3 bases; unmatched bases: 1. In germline, CDR1 is SGHRS, CDR2 YFSETQ. The DNA of the CDR3 is TGCGCCAGCAGCTCAGGGGGCCACTATGGCTACACCTTC. Translating it yields CASSSGGHYGYTF.

To note about this clone: The CDR3 does not close with the conserved phenylalanine or tryptophan, likely indicating a read error. The CDR3, as DNA: TGTGCCTGGAGTGTCTCGGGATATACTGAAGCTTTCCTT. It yields the protein CAWSVSGYTEAFL. The chain joins TRBV30 to TRBJ1-1; D not resolved. Germline CDR1 GTSNPN, CDR2 SVGIG (reference sequence). V lost 0 bases and J 5 bases, leaving 10 bases between the germline ends. This CDR3 is 13 amino acids long.

This rearrangement joins TRBV5-4 to TRBJ1-5, with no clear D. The V end was cut by 0 bases, the J end by 8 bases, with 9 bases between. CDR3 length: 13 amino acids. The germline CDR1 and CDR2 sequences are SGHNT and YYREEE (reference sequence). CDR3 loop: CASSLAPGKPQHF. As DNA, the CDR3 is TGTGCCAGCAGCTTGGCGCCGGGGAAGCCCCAGCATTTT.

Turning to this clone: One junction end does not reproduce the germline sequence, and a read error may be involved. The rearrangement joins TRBV6-4 to TRBJ1-2, with D possibly matching TRBD1 (5 bases). The CDR3 consists of 12 residues. Germline V gene data show CDR1 as MRHNA and CDR2 as SNTAGT. CDR3 residues: CASRDSSYGYTF. CDR3 nucleotides: TGTGCCAGCCGTGACAGCTCCTATGGCTACACCTTC.

This clone was recorded only once. This sequence joins TRBV18 and TRBJ2-7, with D hard to call. This CDR3 spans 13 amino acids. Deletions cut 6 bases from V and 4 bases from J, with 13 bases between. The germline V gene encodes CDR1 KGHSH and CDR2 LQKENI. Here the CDR3 reads CASSTYTEYEQYF. For the CDR3, the DNA is TGTGCCAGCTCGACCTACACAGAATACGAGCAGTACTTC.

The chain recombines TRBV2 with TRBJ1-1; unclear D gene. From germline, CDR1 is SNHLY and CDR2 FYNNEI. V was clipped by 7 bases and J by 1 base, with 10 bases between them. The CDR3 has 13 amino acids. The CDR3 sequence: CASKYQENTEAFF. The CDR3 nucleotides are TGTGCCAGCAAGTATCAGGAGAACACTGAAGCTTTCTTT.

The V gene is TRBV27, the J gene TRBJ2-1, with D maybe TRBD1 (6 bases). Germline-derived CDR1 and CDR2 are MNHEY and SMNVEV (reference sequence). This CDR3 contains 16 residues. V lost 6 bases to trimming and J lost 3 bases, with 18 bases between them. The CDR3 is CASRTLQGSYYNEQFF. The CDR3 DNA reads as TGTGCCAGCAGGACCCTCCAGGGGTCCTACTACAATGAGCAGTTCTTC.

The genes are TRBV10-1 and TRBJ1-1, with D possibly TRBD1 on 5 matching bases. The length of the CDR3 is 13 residues. V lost 0 bases and J 10 bases, leaving 12 bases between the germline ends. Per the germline V gene, CDR1 is WNHNN and CDR2 is SYGVQD (reference sequence). The CDR3 region is CASSESGPLRAFF. The CDR3 region has the DNA TGCGCCAGCAGTGAGTCGGGGCCGCTGAGAGCTTTCTTT.